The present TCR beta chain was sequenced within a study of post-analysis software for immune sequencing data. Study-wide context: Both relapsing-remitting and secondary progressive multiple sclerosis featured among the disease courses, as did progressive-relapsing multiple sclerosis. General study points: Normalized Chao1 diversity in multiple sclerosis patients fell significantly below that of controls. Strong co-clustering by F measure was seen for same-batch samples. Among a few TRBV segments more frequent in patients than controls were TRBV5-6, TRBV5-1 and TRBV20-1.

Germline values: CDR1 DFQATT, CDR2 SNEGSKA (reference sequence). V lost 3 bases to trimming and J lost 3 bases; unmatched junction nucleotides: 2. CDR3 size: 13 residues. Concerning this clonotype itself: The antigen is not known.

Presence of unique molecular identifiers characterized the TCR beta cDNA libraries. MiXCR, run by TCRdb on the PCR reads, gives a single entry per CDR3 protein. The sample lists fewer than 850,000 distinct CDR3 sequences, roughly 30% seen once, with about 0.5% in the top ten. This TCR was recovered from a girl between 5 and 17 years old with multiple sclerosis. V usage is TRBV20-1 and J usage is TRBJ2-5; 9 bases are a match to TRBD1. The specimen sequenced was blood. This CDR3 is CSARGDREETQYF. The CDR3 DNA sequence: TGCAGTGCTAGGGGGGACAGGGAAGAGACCCAGTACTTC.